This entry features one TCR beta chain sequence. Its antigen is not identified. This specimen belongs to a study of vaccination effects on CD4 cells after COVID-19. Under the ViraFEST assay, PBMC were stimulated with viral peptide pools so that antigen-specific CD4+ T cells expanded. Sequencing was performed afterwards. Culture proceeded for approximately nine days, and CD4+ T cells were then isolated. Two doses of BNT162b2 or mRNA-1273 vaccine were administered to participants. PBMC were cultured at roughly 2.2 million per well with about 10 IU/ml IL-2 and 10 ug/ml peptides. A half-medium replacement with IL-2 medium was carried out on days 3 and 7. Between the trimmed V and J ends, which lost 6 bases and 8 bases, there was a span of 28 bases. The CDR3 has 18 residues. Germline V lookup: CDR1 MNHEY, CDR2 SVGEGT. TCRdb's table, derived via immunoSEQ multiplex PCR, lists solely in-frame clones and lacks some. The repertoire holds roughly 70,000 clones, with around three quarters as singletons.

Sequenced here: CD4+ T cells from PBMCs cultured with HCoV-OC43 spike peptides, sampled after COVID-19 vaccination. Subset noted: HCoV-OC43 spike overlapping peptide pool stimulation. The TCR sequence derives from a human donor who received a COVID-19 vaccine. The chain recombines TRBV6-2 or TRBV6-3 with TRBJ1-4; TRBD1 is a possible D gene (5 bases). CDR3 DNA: TGTGCCAGCAGCCCTACTCCCCGACGGGACGGCCGAGGAGAAAAACTGTTTTTT. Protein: CASSPTPRRDGRGEKLFF.